This TCR beta chain comes out of a study of beta chain features in type 1 diabetes. As to this clone: Its target is not known.

Study-wide points: Type 1 diabetes patients had moderately but significantly shorter TCRB CDR3s in all four CD4+ subsets.

The isolated RNA, all of it, was reverse transcribed, so expressed TCRB transcripts were what got sequenced. The protocol was immunoSEQ multiplex PCR, while the TCRdb copy is restricted to in-frame clones and leaves out a portion. The repertoire holds 150,000 to 180,000 clones, with around 10% as singletons. Germline assignment: CDR1 SGHRS and CDR2 YFSETQ. The trim removed 4 bases at V and 3 bases at J, leaving 3 bases unmatched. CDR3 size: 15 residues. The sequenced material came from central memory CD4+ T cells from blood. V gene TRBV5-1 combines with J gene TRBJ2-1, with 11 bases matching TRBD1. The sequence derives from a man aged 25-40 years with type 1 diabetes. The DNA of the CDR3 is TGCGCCAGCAGCCGGGACAGGGGGTTCTACAATGAGCAGTTCTTC. It translates to CASSRDRGFYNEQFF.